This T cell receptor (beta chain) was sequenced for a study of somatic mutations in cytotoxic T cells in rheumatoid arthritis. Study-wide results and caveats: Antigens recognized by the expanded CD8+ clones were unknown.

With respect to this clone: No antigen is known for it. The same CDR3 is also encoded by other DNA sequences in this sample.

Germline CDR1 is SGHKS and CDR2 is YYEKEE (reference sequence). The V gene lost 0 bases and the J gene lost 0 bases, with 10 bases spanning the gap. The CDR3 is 16 residues long. Here immunoSEQ multiplex PCR was the method, and the copy in TCRdb shows in-frame clones only, minus some. This table holds 12,000 or so clones, about four fifths found once. This chain joins TRBV5-5 and TRBJ1-5; D perhaps matches TRBD1 (5 bases). Material for sequencing was CD8+ T cells sorted from blood. This TCR came from a woman aged 55-75 years in good health. CDR3 nucleotide sequence: TGTGCCAGCAGCTTGGTGGGGGGAGATAGCAATCAGCCCCAGCATTTT. Protein product: CASSLVGGDSNQPQHF.